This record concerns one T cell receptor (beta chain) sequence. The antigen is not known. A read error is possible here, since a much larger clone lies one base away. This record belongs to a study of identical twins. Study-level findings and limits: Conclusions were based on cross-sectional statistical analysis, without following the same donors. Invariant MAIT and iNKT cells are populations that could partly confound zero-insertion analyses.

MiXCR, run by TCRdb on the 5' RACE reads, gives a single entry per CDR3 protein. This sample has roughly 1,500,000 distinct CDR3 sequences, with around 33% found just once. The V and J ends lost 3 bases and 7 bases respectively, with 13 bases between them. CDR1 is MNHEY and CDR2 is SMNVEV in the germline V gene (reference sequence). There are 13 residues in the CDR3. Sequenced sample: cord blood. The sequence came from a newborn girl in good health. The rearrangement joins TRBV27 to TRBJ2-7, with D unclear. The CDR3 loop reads CASSFFYLNEQYF. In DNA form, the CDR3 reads TGTGCCAGCAGTTTTTTTTATTTGAATGAGCAGTACTTC.